This TCR beta chain came from a study of T cell responses to AZD1222 COVID-19 vaccine. Whole-study results and caveats: Donors skewed white British and female; clonal diversity was possibly underestimated. Close to half of all spike-specific TCRs reportedly target regions of the variants that are unmutated. The peak T cell response came first, and repertoires were sampled only after it. Two AZD1222 administrations were followed by greater Spike-specific TCR breadth and depth.

Here immunoSEQ multiplex PCR was the method, and the copy in TCRdb shows in-frame clones only, minus some. The sample lists around 160,000 clones; around 94% were seen once. About this clone: The antigen remains unidentified.

The length of the CDR3 is 13 residues. The ends lost 6 bases at V and 7 bases at J; junction bases unmatched: 7. Germline assignment: CDR1 MNHEY and CDR2 SVGAGI. This TCR came from an adult who received the AZD1222 COVID-19 vaccine. The sequences come from peripheral blood, collected 28 days after the second AZD1222 dose. The chain is built from TRBV6-5 and TRBJ2-7; TRBD1 agrees at 9 bases. The CDR3 DNA is TGTGCCAGCAGAAGGACAGGGGCTGAGGAGCAGTACTTC. This encodes CASRRTGAEEQYF.